Each of the 15 T cell receptor beta chains below was sequenced from the same sample in a study of regulatory T cells in long-lasting Graves disease. Indicated time point: newly diagnosed GD, antithyroid drugs for less than 3 months. Researchers made the TCR library from RNA that was extracted from PBMCs. Arm-PCR with iRepertoire HTBI primers amplified the CDR3 regions for these TCR beta libraries. TCRdb re-analysed the multiplex PCR reads in MiXCR, keeping a single row per CDR3 protein. This sample has hundreds of thousands of distinct CDR3 sequences; 15% to 20% occur once, and the top ten carry 20% to 25%. These sequences were also reported in another study, on T cells in Graves' hyperthyroidism and ophthalmopathy.

Source: peripheral blood mononuclear cells (PBMCs), taken at new diagnosis, from a patient treated with antithyroid drugs. These receptors all come from a woman aged 35-60 years with Graves disease.

V gene TRBV5-1 combines with J gene TRBJ1-1; TRBD1 is a possible D gene (5 bases). The CDR3 sequence is 16 residues long. Trimming left V 0 bases short and J 0 bases short, with 12 bases between. Germline values: CDR1 SGHRS, CDR2 YFSETQ. CDR3 bases: TGCGCCAGCAGCTTGGAACAGGCCCTTATGAACACTGAAGCTTTCTTT. This gives the protein CASSLEQALMNTEAFF.

This clonotype has at least ten counts. The chain employs TRBV12-3 or TRBV12-4 and TRBJ1-5; D unclear. The CDR3 consists of 12 residues. Trimming removed 6 bases at V and 7 bases at J, with 10 bases between. CDR3 protein: CASSPRPQPQHF. The CDR3 DNA sequence: TGTGCCAGCAGCCCAAGACCCCAGCCCCAGCATTTT.

This clonotype was recorded many times. The V call is TRBV29-1, the J call TRBJ2-1, with 10 positions matching TRBD1. V gave up 1 base and J gave up 8 bases; unmatched junction bases: 5. The germline gives CDR1 SQVTM, CDR2 ANQGSEA. CDR3 length: 14 amino acids. The CDR3 DNA is TGCAGCGTTGAAGGACAGGGGGCAAACGATGAGCAGTTCTTC. Encoded protein: CSVEGQGANDEQFF.

The sample holds many counts of this clonotype. The rearrangement links TRBV7-3 to TRBJ1-3; D may be TRBD1 (5 bases). Trimming left V 4 bases short and J 0 bases short, with 25 bases between. This CDR3 comprises 20 residues. The germline CDR1 and CDR2 sequences are SGHTA and FQGTGA. The CDR3 region has the DNA TGTGCCAGCAGCTCCCTGGAGGGACGGGAGCTACAAAACTCTGGAAACACCATATATTTT. Translating it yields CASSSLEGRELQNSGNTIYF.

This clonotype was detected ten times or more. The genes are TRBV5-6 and TRBJ2-7; TRBD1 matches at 7 bases. Per germline, CDR1 SGHDT and CDR2 YYEEEE. Losses at the gene ends were 4 bases for V and 0 bases for J; bases not matched to a gene: 4. The CDR3 runs 14 residues. CDR3 region: CASSTGVVSYEQYF. In nucleotides, the CDR3 is TGTGCCAGCAGCACAGGGGTCGTCTCCTACGAGCAGTACTTC.

This clonotype was detected ten times or more. The chain uses TRBV6-1 and TRBJ2-7; D is unclear. The germline V and J ends were trimmed by 6 bases and 1 base, with 13 bases remaining between them. The germline CDR1 and CDR2 sequences are MNHNS and SASEGT. The CDR3 has 14 amino acids. The CDR3 nucleotides read TGTGCCAGCAGCCCAGGCACTACTTCCTACGAGCAGTACTTC. The encoded protein is CASSPGTTSYEQYF.

Regarding this clonotype: A much larger clone differs from this one at a single base, so this may be a read error. The chain employs TRBV28 and TRBJ2-7; D is uncertain. The V and J ends lost 3 bases and 7 bases respectively, with 10 bases between them. This CDR3 is 12 amino acids long. CDR1 and CDR2 (germline): MDHEN, SYDVKM. CDR3 bases: TGTGCCAGCAGTTTCCCCCTTGGTGAGCAGTACTTC. This sequence encodes CASSFPLGEQYF.

This clonotype has ten or more counts. The chain is built from TRBV20-1 and TRBJ2-3; D call uncertain. The CDR3 sequence is 12 residues long. The ends were cut back, 4 bases at V and 4 bases at J, with 9 bases in the middle. Germline-derived CDR1 and CDR2 are DFQATT and SNEGSKA (reference sequence). As DNA, the CDR3 is TGCAGTGCTATGGTTGTTTCAGATACGCAGTATTTT. Amino acid sequence: CSAMVVSDTQYF.

Many counts were recorded for this clonotype. The gene calls are TRBV2 and TRBJ2-1; TRBD1 might be the D (6 bases). Germline loops: CDR1 SNHLY, CDR2 FYNNEI. V shed 5 bases and J shed 10 bases, with 15 bases lying between them. The CDR3 loop spans 13 amino acids. The CDR3 region has the DNA TGTGCCAGCAGTTCCCGGGGACACCGCGAGCAGTTCTTC. It yields the protein CASSSRGHREQFF.

This clonotype was recorded at least ten times. V is TRBV6-1 and J is TRBJ1-1, with a possible D match to TRBD1 (6 bases). CDR3 length: 14 amino acids. Trimming removed 4 bases at V and 1 base at J, with 10 bases between. The germline V gene has CDR1 MNHNS and CDR2 SASEGT. CDR3 coding DNA: TGTGCCAGCAGTGGGGGGGCTCGGAACACTGAAGCTTTCTTT. It codes for CASSGGARNTEAFF.

This clonotype was counted at least ten times. The J gene is TRBJ2-2, the V gene TRBV12-3 or TRBV12-4; TRBD1 agrees at 8 bases. J lost 4 bases, V lost 6 bases, and 7 bases had no gene match. This CDR3 contains 15 residues. CDR3 nucleotides: TGTGCCAGCAGGCCGGGACAGGTATCCACCGGGGAGCTGTTTTTT. Its protein is CASRPGQVSTGELFF.

This clonotype was observed at least ten times. The J gene is TRBJ2-1, the V gene TRBV5-1; tentatively, D is TRBD2 (5 bases). The V end lost 5 bases, the J end lost 0 bases, and 15 bases lay between the germline ends. This CDR3 region has 16 residues. Germline values: CDR1 SGHRS, CDR2 YFSETQ. The CDR3 nucleotides read TGCGCCAGCAGAACTGGACTTGCGAGCTCCTACAATGAGCAGTTCTTC. Amino acid sequence: CASRTGLASSYNEQFF.

This clonotype has only a few counts. A junction boundary mismatches the germline segment, possibly from a read error. This chain uses TRBV20-1 with TRBJ2-1, with a possible D match to TRBD2 (7 bases). Per germline, CDR1 DFQATT and CDR2 SNEGSKA (reference sequence). The CDR3 spans 14 residues. The CDR3 sequence: CNARLGGGASEQFF. In DNA, the CDR3 is TGCAATGCTAGGCTCGGTGGGGGGGCATCTGAGCAGTTCTTC.

The chain carries TRBV4-1 and TRBJ2-3; no clear D gene. From germline, CDR1 is MGHRA and CDR2 YSYEKL. There are 15 residues in the CDR3. The V and J ends lost 4 bases and 0 bases respectively, with 11 bases between them. CDR3 sequence (DNA): TGCGCCAGCAGCCCAACGGCCCCAAGCACAGATACGCAGTATTTT. Amino acid sequence: CASSPTAPSTDTQYF.

The chain has TRBV11-2 and TRBJ2-5; TRBD2 agrees at 11 bases. The V gene's germline CDR1 is SGHAT and CDR2 FQNNGV. This CDR3 has 17 amino acids. Losses at the gene ends were 1 base for V and 2 bases for J; bases not matched to a gene: 6. The CDR3 region has the DNA TGTGCCAGCAGCTTAGTTCTAGCGGGAGGCAAACAAGAGACCCAGTACTTC. It translates to CASSLVLAGGKQETQYF.